This T cell receptor beta chain was recovered during a study of response to subunit inactivated influenza vaccine. General study findings and limits: A suggestion made by the authors is that each seasonal influenza vaccination recruits few new T cells.

In its sample, this clonotype was seen a few times. Its antigen is undetermined. CDR3 size: 14 residues. Germline-derived CDR1 and CDR2 are MNHEY and SVGAGI. The junction had 5 bases not matched to a gene; V was cut back by 4 bases and J by 2 bases. TCRdb re-called the RT-PCR reads with MiXCR, one entry per CDR3 protein. The table has around 570,000 distinct CDR3 sequences, 7.6% seen once. The input for sequencing was PBMCs from blood, taken less than 30 months after vaccination. This TCR was sampled from a man aged 45 to 70 who received an inactivated influenza vaccine. This chain uses TRBV6-5 with TRBJ2-7; 7 nucleotides agree with TRBD1. CDR3 protein: CASSLLQGAYEQYF. CDR3 sequence (DNA): TGTGCCAGCAGTTTACTTCAGGGGGCCTACGAGCAGTACTTC.